The 32 T cell receptor beta chains listed next were all sequenced from one sample in a study of CD8 T cells in ankylosing spondylitis. TCRdb used MiXCR to reprocess the 5' RACE reads, holding one entry per CDR3 protein. The sample includes approximately 520,000 distinct CDR3 sequences, about 5.4% of them seen just once. These receptors' antigens are unknown. The study, taken as a whole, reports: One TCR beta motif, made up of fewer than 10 highly homologous variants, appeared characteristic of ankylosing spondylitis blood.

Sequenced sample: blood, either unsorted or a sorted T cell fraction (not recorded which). All receptors derive from a male donor with ankylosing spondylitis.

This clonotype occurred many times. The chain has TRBV28 and TRBJ1-5; 9 bases are shared with TRBD1. The length of the CDR3 is 16 residues. Looked up from germline, CDR1 is MDHEN and CDR2 is SYDVKM. The V and J ends lost 2 bases and 2 bases, in that order; junction bases with no gene match: 4. The CDR3, as DNA: TGTGCCAGCAGTTTACGGGGACAGGGCGGCAATCAGCCCCAGCATTTT. As protein: CASSLRGQGGNQPQHF.

This clonotype was seen many times. The V call is TRBV15, the J call TRBJ2-7; 7 bases match TRBD2. The CDR3 is 14 residues long. Germline V gene sequence: CDR1 LNHNV, CDR2 YYDKDF (reference sequence). V gave up 4 bases and J gave up 0 bases; unmatched junction bases: 3. In DNA, the CDR3 is TGTGCCACCAGCATAGCGGGTTCCTCCTACGAGCAGTACTTC. This codes for CATSIAGSSYEQYF.

Turning to this clonotype: A read error may explain this, as a much larger clone is one base away. V usage is TRBV7-9 and J usage is TRBJ2-1, with D hard to call. Germline V gene lookup returns CDR1 SEHNR and CDR2 FQNEAQ (reference sequence). Trimming removed 5 bases at V and 9 bases at J, with 11 bases between. The CDR3 is 12 amino acids. CDR3 loop: CASSPQVVEQFF. As DNA, the CDR3 is TGTGCCAGCAGCCCGCAGGTGGTTGAGCAGTTCTTC.

This clonotype was found a few times. This rearrangement joins TRBV6-1 to TRBJ1-1; tentatively, D is TRBD1 (5 bases). CDR1 and CDR2 from the germline V gene are MNHNS and SASEGT. V lost 3 bases and J lost 5, with 13 bases in between. The CDR3 length is 14 residues. The CDR3 DNA follows: TGTGCCAGCAGTGAGGCCAGGGAGGGGACTGAAGCTTTCTTT. Its translation: CASSEAREGTEAFF.

There are many counts of this clonotype. The chain recombines TRBV20-1 with TRBJ2-7; TRBD2 is a possible D gene (6 bases). CDR1 and CDR2 from the germline V gene are DFQATT and SNEGSKA (reference sequence). The CDR3 has 13 amino acids. V was clipped by 5 bases and J by 6 bases, with 17 bases between them. The DNA for the CDR3 is TGCAGTGCTCCAACCCCGGGGAGGAGCGAGCAGTACTTC. Its translation is CSAPTPGRSEQYF.

This clonotype was observed many times. The chain is built from TRBV7-2 and TRBJ1-3, with D maybe TRBD1 (6 bases). Germline assignment: CDR1 SGHTA and CDR2 FQGNSA. V lost 5 bases and J 1 base, leaving 15 bases between the germline ends. The length of the CDR3 is 16 residues. The CDR3 protein is CASSPQPQGSGNTIYF. In DNA form, the CDR3 reads TGTGCCAGCAGCCCTCAGCCCCAGGGGTCTGGAAACACCATATATTTT. Filled out from reference TRBV7-2 and TRBJ1-3, the complete variable domain reads GAGVSQSPSNKVTEKGKDVELRCDPISGHTALYWYRQSLGQGLEFLIYFQGNSAPDKSGLPSDRFSAERTGGSVSTLTIQRTQQEDSAVYLCASSPQPQGSGNTIYFGEGSWLTVV.

This clonotype appeared a few times. V usage is TRBV29-1 and J usage is TRBJ2-5; D may match TRBD1 or TRBD2 (6 bases each). The CDR3 is 15 amino acids. CDR1 SQVTM and CDR2 ANQGSEA come from the germline V gene. Trimming left V 4 bases short and J 3 bases short, with 18 bases between. CDR3 loop: CSVGWGAGFEETQYF. CDR3 coding DNA: TGCAGCGTTGGATGGGGGGCGGGTTTTGAAGAGACCCAGTACTTC.

V and J are TRBV7-9 and TRBJ1-4; TRBD1 might be the D (5 bases). This CDR3 has 16 amino acids. The V gene's germline CDR1 is SEHNR and CDR2 FQNEAQ (reference sequence). V lost 5 bases to trimming and J lost 7 bases, with 20 bases between them. The DNA of the CDR3 is TGTGCCAGCAGCCGACAGACAGTAGGTTGGATTGAAAAACTGTTTTTT. Its translation is CASSRQTVGWIEKLFF. Looking up the rest from reference TRBV7-9 and TRBJ1-4 gives the full variable domain: DTGVSQNPRHKITKRGQNVTFRCDPISEHNRLYWYRQTLGQGPEFLTYFQNEAQLEKSRLLSDRFSAERPKGSFSTLEIQRTEQGDSAMYLCASSRQTVGWIEKLFFGSGTQLSVL.

In this sample, this clonotype turned up a few times. The chain couples TRBV4-3 to TRBJ2-7; TRBD2 is a possible D gene (6 bases). The CDR3 loop spans 15 amino acids. The V gene's germline CDR1 is LGHNA and CDR2 YSLEER. Trimming left V 2 bases short and J 0 bases short, with 11 bases between. CDR3 DNA sequence: TGCGCCAGCAGCCAACTCCTAGCGAACTCCTACGAGCAGTACTTC. Encoded protein: CASSQLLANSYEQYF.

In its sample, this clonotype was seen a few times. J is TRBJ2-2 and V is TRBV6-5; D is unresolved. In germline, CDR1 is MNHEY, CDR2 SVGAGI. This CDR3 region has 16 residues. Trimming removed 2 bases at V and 0 bases at J, with 10 bases between. CDR3 sequence: CASSYLVKANTGELFF. Here the CDR3 DNA reads TGTGCCAGCAGTTACCTTGTAAAAGCGAACACCGGGGAGCTGTTTTTT.

In its sample, this clonotype was seen many times. The V gene is TRBV4-2, the J gene TRBJ2-7; 14 bases agree with TRBD2. There are 19 residues in the CDR3. The germline gives CDR1 LGHNA, CDR2 YNFKEQ. The junction had 9 bases not matched to a gene; V was cut back by 0 bases and J by 2 bases. This CDR3 reads CASSQDFPRTSGGPYEQYF. The CDR3 DNA is TGTGCCAGCAGCCAAGATTTTCCCCGGACTAGCGGGGGGCCCTACGAGCAGTACTTC.

The chain's CDR3 is CSVVGTATYEQYF. The DNA for the CDR3 is TGCAGCGTTGTGGGGACAGCAACCTACGAGCAGTACTTC. The V gene is TRBV29-1, the J gene TRBJ2-7; TRBD1 aligns across 7 bases. Trimming at V came to 4 bases and at J to 2 bases, leaving 5 bases not matched to a gene. Germline CDR1 SQVTM, CDR2 ANQGSEA. This CDR3 has 13 amino acids.

Many counts were recorded for this clonotype. The V and J genes are TRBV25-1 and TRBJ2-1; D is unresolved. The CDR3 has 13 residues. CDR1 and CDR2 (germline): MGHDK, SYGVNS. Trimming removed 1 base from V and 8 bases from J, with 9 bases in between. The CDR3 loop reads CASSEFGDDEQFF. In nucleotides, the CDR3 is TGTGCCAGCAGTGAATTCGGTGACGATGAGCAGTTCTTC.

This clonotype was seen more than once but under ten times. V is TRBV4-2 and J is TRBJ2-7; TRBD1 aligns across 7 bases. Per germline, CDR1 LGHNA and CDR2 YNFKEQ. The CDR3 is 16 residues long. V shed 1 base and J 3 bases; nucleotides not matched to a gene: 9. CDR3 region: CASSQVIQQGSYEQYF. Here the CDR3 DNA reads TGTGCCAGCAGCCAAGTAATTCAACAGGGGAGCTACGAGCAGTACTTC.

This clonotype was observed many times. The V and J genes are TRBV14 and TRBJ2-1; the match to TRBD2 covers 10 bases. The V gene end was trimmed by 2 bases and the J gene end by 8 bases; junction bases not matched to a gene: 6. CDR1 and CDR2 from the germline V gene are SGHDN and FVKESK. This CDR3 has 15 amino acids. The CDR3 nucleotides read TGTGCCAGCAGCCAAAGAGCGGGAGGGCCCGATGAGCAGTTCTTC. It specifies CASSQRAGGPDEQFF.

At least ten counts were recorded for this clonotype. CDR3 amino acids: CSGKSLTGRNEQFF. For the CDR3, the DNA is TGCAGCGGTAAGTCCCTGACAGGGAGGAATGAGCAGTTCTTC. The chain employs TRBV29-1 and TRBJ2-1; tentatively, D is TRBD1 (7 bases). The V gene's germline CDR1 is SQVTM and CDR2 ANQGSEA. CDR3 length: 14 amino acids. Trimming cost V 7 bases and J 7 bases, with 20 bases left between them.

This clonotype showed up just a few times. This rearrangement joins TRBV7-2 to TRBJ1-1; a weak D match, TRBD1 (5 bases). The germline CDR1 and CDR2 sequences are SGHTA and FQGNSA. V was pared by 3 bases and J by 5 bases, with 13 bases between. The CDR3 is 14 amino acids. The CDR3 is CASSFLGEGTEAFF. The CDR3 nucleotides are TGTGCCAGCAGCTTTCTAGGGGAGGGTACTGAAGCTTTCTTT.

This clonotype was seen ten or more times. V and J are TRBV7-8 and TRBJ2-5, with D tentatively TRBD1 (5 bases). V shed 5 bases and J shed 5 bases, with 15 bases lying between them. Germline values: CDR1 SGHVS, CDR2 FQNEAQ. The CDR3 sequence is 14 residues long. CDR3 amino acids: CASSSRTNGETQYF. Written as DNA, the CDR3 is TGTGCCAGCAGCAGCCGGACAAACGGGGAGACCCAGTACTTC.

This clonotype was picked up many times. This sequence joins TRBV28 and TRBJ1-5; D is uncertain. The V end lost 5 bases, the J end lost 11 bases, and 13 bases lay between the germline ends. The CDR3 extends over 12 amino acids. In germline, CDR1 is MDHEN, CDR2 SYDVKM. This CDR3 is CASSIPAMTQHF. CDR3 in DNA: TGTGCCAGCAGTATCCCCGCAATGACCCAGCATTTT.

This clonotype was seen many times. The genes are TRBV20-1 and TRBJ2-3; D might be TRBD2 (5 bases). The CDR3 runs 12 residues. The germline CDR1 and CDR2 sequences are DFQATT and SNEGSKA (reference sequence). Trimming pared 6 bases from V and 5 bases from J, leaving 12 bases between. The CDR3 DNA sequence: TGCAGTGCGGCACCGGGAATAGATACGCAGTATTTT. It translates to CSAAPGIDTQYF.

This clonotype has only a few counts. This may be a read error, as it is one base from a much larger clone. The chain links TRBV5-1 to TRBJ1-5; 7 nucleotides align to TRBD1. The CDR3 length is 14 residues. Germline trimming cut 4 bases from V and 4 bases from J; bases unmatched to any gene: 5. Germline V gives CDR1 SGHRS, CDR2 YFSETQ. The chain's CDR3 is CASSPGQLNQPQHF. The CDR3 coding sequence is TGCGCCAGCAGCCCGGGACAGCTAAATCAGCCCCAGCATTTT.

This clonotype was recorded at least ten times. The chain links TRBV4-1 to TRBJ2-2; 7 bases align to TRBD1. J lost 2 bases, V lost 7 bases, and 7 bases had no gene match. The CDR3 is made up of 15 amino acids. The germline V gene has CDR1 MGHRA and CDR2 YSYEKL. CDR3 bases: TGCGCCAGCAATTTTCCAGGGGGAAACACCGGGGAGCTGTTTTTT. It encodes CASNFPGGNTGELFF.

This clonotype was recorded a few times. The chain uses TRBV20-1 and TRBJ2-3, with 8 bases matching TRBD2. The ends lost 3 bases at V and 1 base at J; junction bases unmatched: 6. The germline gives CDR1 DFQATT, CDR2 SNEGSKA (reference sequence). This CDR3 has 15 residues. The CDR3 DNA follows: TGCAGTGCTAGTAACCGGCGGGGGGGCACAGATACGCAGTATTTT. It encodes CSASNRRGGTDTQYF.

This clonotype was seen repeatedly, ten times or more. The chain combines TRBV7-2 with TRBJ2-3, with 11 bases matching TRBD2. After removal of 3 bases from V and 5 bases from J, the junction contained 10 bases not matched to a gene. The CDR3 contains 17 residues. CDR1 is SGHTA, CDR2 FQGNSA, per germline. As DNA, the CDR3 is TGTGCCAGCAGCTTCCGAACTAGCGGGGGTTCCCAAGATACGCAGTATTTT. Translating gives CASSFRTSGGSQDTQYF. Variable domain in full (rest from reference TRBV7-2 and TRBJ2-3): GAGVSQSPSNKVTEKGKDVELRCDPISGHTALYWYRQSLGQGLEFLIYFQGNSAPDKSGLPSDRFSAERTGGSVSTLTIQRTQQEDSAVYLCASSFRTSGGSQDTQYFGPGTRLTVL.

As for this clonotype: Being one base from a much bigger clone, this may be a read error. This chain links TRBV24-1 with TRBJ2-3; D possibly corresponds to TRBD2 (6 bases). The CDR3 totals 16 residues. The germline gives CDR1 KGHDR, CDR2 SFDVKD. V was pared by 3 bases and J by 10 bases, with 22 bases between. In DNA form, the CDR3 reads TGTGCCACCAGTGATCCCTCTAGCGCCGCCGGGGATGCGCAGTATTTT. Protein sequence: CATSDPSSAAGDAQYF.

This clonotype occurred many times. The chain combines TRBV10-3 with TRBJ1-5; D unclear. Between the trimmed V and J ends, which lost 4 bases and 1 base, there was a span of 5 bases. This CDR3 has 13 residues. Germline V gives CDR1 ENHRY, CDR2 SYGVKD. Written as DNA, the CDR3 is TGTGCCATCAGTGCCAGAAGCAATCAGCCCCAGCATTTT. Encoded protein: CAISARSNQPQHF.

This clonotype was recorded at least ten times. The chain is built from TRBV27 and TRBJ2-2; maybe TRBD2 (6 bases). Germline V lookup: CDR1 MNHEY, CDR2 SMNVEV (reference sequence). The CDR3 consists of 13 residues. Trimming shortened V by 0 bases and J by 8 bases, and 7 bases separated the two germline ends. This CDR3 reads CASSLSGLGELFF. CDR3 nucleotide sequence: TGTGCCAGCAGTTTATCGGGACTGGGGGAGCTGTTTTTT.

This clonotype was counted ten times or more. The rearrangement uses TRBV6-2 or TRBV6-3 and TRBJ1-2, with 12 bases lining up with TRBD1. Germline assignment: CDR1 MNHEY and CDR2 SVGEGT. V lost 7 bases to trimming and J lost 4 bases; unmatched junction nucleotides: 4. CDR3 length: 14 amino acids. The DNA for the CDR3 is TGTGCCAGCACCGAGGGACAGGGGGCCTATGGCTACACCTTC. This sequence encodes CASTEGQGAYGYTF.

This clonotype came up many times. The J gene is TRBJ2-1, the V gene TRBV27; 7 nucleotides line up with TRBD1. Unmatched junction bases numbered 8, after V lost 5 bases and J lost 7 bases. Germline-derived CDR1 and CDR2 are MNHEY and SMNVEV (reference sequence). CDR3 size: 14 residues. CDR3: CASSLDRDRNEQFF. Written as DNA, the CDR3 is TGTGCCAGCAGTCTAGACAGGGACCGGAATGAGCAGTTCTTC.

This clonotype was detected many times. The chain uses TRBV20-1 and TRBJ1-5; a weak D match, TRBD1 (5 bases). Looked up from germline, CDR1 is DFQATT and CDR2 is SNEGSKA (reference sequence). The CDR3 loop spans 14 amino acids. Trimming took off 6 bases at V and 3 bases at J, with 15 bases between the two ends. The DNA for the CDR3 is TGCAGTGCCGGGGGGGTTAAGGTCAATCAGCCCCAGCATTTT. This codes for CSAGGVKVNQPQHF.

This clonotype was observed many times. The rearrangement uses TRBV6-1 and TRBJ1-1; no clear D gene. Germline CDR1 is MNHNS and CDR2 is SASEGT. V shed 7 bases and J shed 1 base, with 16 bases lying between them. This CDR3 is built from 15 residues. The DNA for the CDR3 is TGTGCCAGCACCCTCCCCCTTGGTAGGAACACTGAAGCTTTCTTT. Translated, it gives CASTLPLGRNTEAFF.

This clonotype has ten or more counts. This sequence joins TRBV27 and TRBJ1-1, with TRBD1 identical over 10 bases. This CDR3 is 17 amino acids long. The V gene end was trimmed by 5 bases and the J gene end by 5 bases; junction bases not matched to a gene: 14. The germline V gene encodes CDR1 MNHEY and CDR2 SMNVEV (reference sequence). The CDR3 bases are TGTGCCAGCAGTCCAAACCCGGGACAGGGGAGGAGAACTGAAGCTTTCTTT. Its protein is CASSPNPGQGRRTEAFF.